These 4 T cell receptor beta chains were sequenced from one sample in a study of T cell repertoires in cytomegalovirus infection. What these receptors recognize is not known. TCRdb passed the reads through MiXCR, listing each CDR3 protein once. The sample carries under 850,000 distinct CDR3 sequences, around 30% recorded once. Sample: cultured PBMCs, taken from culture after CMV antigen stimulation. These receptors came from a human donor in good health (CMV status not recorded). Some clones in this sample may be carry-over from other donors' samples.

The chain has TRBV6-5 and TRBJ2-3; D is possibly TRBD2 (6 bases). V lost 7 bases, J lost 4 bases, and 15 bases lay in between. Germline V CDR1 and CDR2: MNHEY, SVGAGI. This CDR3 contains 14 residues. As DNA, the CDR3 is TGTGCCAGCACGCACTTGGGGGGATCAGATACGCAGTATTTT. This translates into CASTHLGGSDTQYF.

CDR3 nucleotide sequence: TGTGCCAGCAGCTCGATTCCGAACTATGGCTACACCTTC. It codes for CASSSIPNYGYTF. The chain has TRBV7-9 and TRBJ1-2; D gene ambiguous. CDR1 is SEHNR, CDR2 FQNEAQ, per germline (reference sequence). V was clipped by 4 bases and J by 2 bases, with 8 bases between them. The CDR3 consists of 13 residues.

The V call is TRBV19, the J call TRBJ2-2; 10 bases map to TRBD2. The junction had 5 bases not matched to a gene; V was cut back by 4 bases and J by 0 bases. The CDR3 consists of 17 residues. CDR1 and CDR2 (germline): LNHDA, SQIVND (reference sequence). The CDR3 region is CASSTGGLASNTGELFF. The CDR3 region has the DNA TGTGCCAGTAGTACCGGGGGACTAGCGTCGAACACCGGGGAGCTGTTTTTT. The full variable domain, in which reference TRBV19 and TRBJ2-2 provide the parts outside the CDR3, is DGGITQSPKYLFRKEGQNVTLSCEQNLNHDAMYWYRQDPGQGLRLIYYSQIVNDFQKGDIAEGYSVSREKKESFPLTVTSAQKNPTAFYLCASSTGGLASNTGELFFGEGSRLTVL.

The J gene is TRBJ2-3, the V gene TRBV15; D is uncertain. The V and J ends lost 0 bases and 0 bases respectively, with 28 bases between them. The CDR3 contains 22 residues. Germline-derived CDR1 and CDR2 are LNHNV and YYDKDF (reference sequence). This chain's CDR3 is CATSRDFSSSEAILTSTDTQYF. DNA of the CDR3: TGTGCCACCAGCAGAGATTTCAGTAGCAGCGAAGCCATTCTTACGAGCACAGATACGCAGTATTTT. Variable domain in full (rest from reference TRBV15 and TRBJ2-3): DAMVIQNPRYQVTQFGKPVTLSCSQTLNHNVMYWYQQKSSQAPKLLFHYYDKDFNNEADTPDNFQSRRPNTSFCFLDIRSPGLGDTAMYLCATSRDFSSSEAILTSTDTQYFGPGTRLTVL.